Detailed here is one TCR beta chain. Its target is unknown. The J segment lost 7 bases and the V segment lost 6 bases, leaving 3 bases of the junction unmatched. Germline assignment: CDR1 LNHDA and CDR2 SQIVND (reference sequence). There are 12 residues in the CDR3. The sample originates from a study of T cell responses to AZD1222 COVID-19 vaccine. Assay: immunoSEQ multiplex PCR; the TCRdb copy retains only in-frame clones and omits some. The data show 75,000 to 90,000 clones, around 86% seen once. General observations from the study: Repertoire sampling happened only post peak T cell response. Most donors were white British, females outnumbered males, and clonal diversity was possibly underestimated. Seropositive AZD1222 recipients at baseline numbered only five to seven.

The clonotype was recovered from an adult in good health. The V call is TRBV19, the J call TRBJ1-5; 7 bases align to TRBD1. The sample consisted of peripheral blood, taken on day 0 of AZD1222 vaccination. CDR3 nucleotides: TGTGCCAGTAGGACAGGGTGGCAGCCCCAGCATTTT. Protein sequence: CASRTGWQPQHF. The complete variable domain, with remaining parts taken from reference TRBV19 and TRBJ1-5, reads DGGITQSPKYLFRKEGQNVTLSCEQNLNHDAMYWYRQDPGQGLRLIYYSQIVNDFQKGDIAEGYSVSREKKESFPLTVTSAQKNPTAFYLCASRTGWQPQHFGDGTRLSIL.